The 13 T cell receptor beta chains listed next were all sequenced from one sample in a study of blood T cell repertoires in COVID-19. The table came from immunoSEQ multiplex PCR; TCRdb's copy has only in-frame clones and leaves some out. The sample includes roughly 140,000 clones, under 85% of them seen just once. Sequenced input: peripheral blood. These receptors all stem from an elderly woman in a cohort sampled during active or convalescent COVID-19.

The chain joins TRBV11-2 to TRBJ2-7; D is ambiguous. V lost 4 bases and J 3 bases, leaving 13 bases between the germline ends. CDR3 length: 14 amino acids. Germline CDR1 and CDR2: SGHAT and FQNNGV. CDR3 in amino acids: CASSSRWMNYEQYF. The CDR3 DNA reads as TGTGCCAGCAGCTCCAGGTGGATGAACTACGAGCAGTACTTC. The variable domain in full, with the rest retrieved from reference TRBV11-2 and TRBJ2-7, is EAGVAQSPRYKIIEKRQSVAFWCNPISGHATLYWYQQILGQGPKLLIQFQNNGVVDDSQLPKDRFSAERLKGVDSTLKIQPAKLEDSAVYLCASSSRWMNYEQYFGPGTRLTVT.

The V call is TRBV6-5, the J call TRBJ2-7, with 9 bases fitting TRBD1. Germline V CDR1 and CDR2: MNHEY, SVGAGI. J gave up 2 bases and V 2 bases, and 1 base lay outside the gene matches. The CDR3 has 14 residues. The CDR3 nucleotides are TGTGCCAGCAGTTACAGACAGGGGGCCTACGAGCAGTACGTC. Its translation: CASSYRQGAYEQYV.

The table lists this clone with a count of one. The J gene is TRBJ2-2, the V gene TRBV5-1; no clear D. Between the trimmed V and J ends, which lost 4 bases and 1 base, there was a span of 11 bases. This CDR3 comprises 15 residues. Germline V lookup: CDR1 SGHRS, CDR2 YFSETQ. The CDR3, as DNA: TGCGCCAGCAGCGGCAGTCTAGGGAACACCGGGGAGCTGTTTTTT. Encoded protein: CASSGSLGNTGELFF. Together with reference TRBV5-1 and TRBJ2-2, the CDR3 gives the full variable domain: KAGVTQTPRYLIKTRGQQVTLSCSPISGHRSVSWYQQTPGQGLQFLFEYFSETQRNKGNFPGRFSGRQFSNSRSEMNVSTLELGDSALYLCASSGSLGNTGELFFGEGSRLTVL.

The count of this clone is one. V is TRBV7-3 and J is TRBJ2-3; unclear D gene. V lost 0 bases and J 6 bases, leaving 4 bases between the germline ends. This CDR3 spans 12 amino acids. CDR1 and CDR2 (germline): SGHTA, FQGTGA. CDR3 in amino acids: CASSLTADTQYF. CDR3 coding DNA: TGTGCCAGCAGCTTAACGGCTGATACGCAGTATTTT.

The chain employs TRBV5-1 and TRBJ1-2; D is possibly TRBD1 (5 bases). CDR3 length: 15 amino acids. With 1 base removed from V and 1 base from J, the gap between germline ends came to 11 bases. Per germline, CDR1 SGHRS and CDR2 YFSETQ. The CDR3 loop reads CASSLTPTVNYGYTF. Here the CDR3 DNA reads TGCGCCAGCAGCTTGACCCCGACAGTTAACTATGGCTACACCTTC. Together with reference TRBV5-1 and TRBJ1-2, the CDR3 gives the full variable domain: KAGVTQTPRYLIKTRGQQVTLSCSPISGHRSVSWYQQTPGQGLQFLFEYFSETQRNKGNFPGRFSGRQFSNSRSEMNVSTLELGDSALYLCASSLTPTVNYGYTFGSGTRLTVV.

The chain joins TRBV6-1 to TRBJ2-3, with D perhaps matching TRBD2 (6 bases). The germline gives CDR1 MNHNS, CDR2 SASEGT. The CDR3 contains 14 residues. V was pared by 0 bases and J by 4 bases, with 8 bases between. DNA for the CDR3: TGTGCCAGCAGTGAAGCTGGAGGGGCAGATACGCAGTATTTT. This sequence encodes CASSEAGGADTQYF.

This clone appeared once. The gene calls are TRBV2 and TRBJ1-3, with a possible D match to TRBD1 (5 bases). V was clipped by 6 bases and J by 1 base, with 16 bases between them. CDR3 length: 16 residues. Germline V CDR1 and CDR2: SNHLY, FYNNEI. The CDR3 reads CASSRWGDRSGNTIYF. For the CDR3, the DNA is TGTGCCAGCAGCCGATGGGGGGATAGGTCTGGAAACACCATATATTTT.

This chain joins TRBV19 and TRBJ2-5; 8 nucleotides agree with TRBD1. V trimming: 5 bases; J trimming: 5 bases; junction bases outside the gene matches: 10. This CDR3 is 15 amino acids long. Germline CDR1 LNHDA, CDR2 SQIVND (reference sequence). The CDR3 spells CASSPRQGREETQYF. The CDR3 DNA reads TGTGCCAGTAGTCCGAGACAGGGGAGAGAGGAGACCCAGTACTTC. Combining the CDR3 with reference TRBV19 and TRBJ2-5 gives the whole variable domain DGGITQSPKYLFRKEGQNVTLSCEQNLNHDAMYWYRQDPGQGLRLIYYSQIVNDFQKGDIAEGYSVSREKKESFPLTVTSAQKNPTAFYLCASSPRQGREETQYFGPGTRLLVL.

The V and J genes are TRBV28 and TRBJ2-5; tentative D call: TRBD2 (6 bases). CDR1 is MDHEN, CDR2 SYDVKM, per germline. Trimming pared 1 base from V and 4 bases from J, leaving 13 bases between. The CDR3 length is 15 residues. CDR3 residues: CASSLYGGLTETQYF. The CDR3 DNA reads as TGTGCCAGCAGTTTATATGGGGGGTTAACAGAGACCCAGTACTTC.

This clone was counted between two and nine times. V is TRBV10-3 and J is TRBJ2-3; 9 positions agree with TRBD2. CDR3 size: 16 residues. The ends lost 3 bases at V and 5 bases at J; junction bases unmatched: 9. The V gene's germline CDR1 is ENHRY and CDR2 SYGVKD. The CDR3 DNA follows: TGTGCCATCAGTGACGGGGCGGGGGGGCAAAAAGATACGCAGTATTTT. Amino acids: CAISDGAGGQKDTQYF.

The rearrangement links TRBV28 to TRBJ1-3; no clear D. The CDR3 consists of 16 residues. Between the trimmed V and J ends, which lost 2 bases and 0 bases, there was a span of 11 bases. CDR1 and CDR2 (germline): MDHEN, SYDVKM. The CDR3, as DNA: TGTGCCAGCAGTTTAAAGACTCTCATCTCTGGAAACACCATATATTTT. Translation: CASSLKTLISGNTIYF.

The rearrangement uses TRBV18 and TRBJ2-4, with a tentative D call TRBD1 (5 bases). The V end was cut by 6 bases, the J end by 6 bases, with 12 bases between. This CDR3 contains 13 residues. Germline assignment: CDR1 KGHSH and CDR2 LQKENI. CDR3 DNA: TGTGCCAGCTCTTGGCCAGGGATAAACATTCAGTACTTC. This translates into CASSWPGINIQYF.

The gene calls are TRBV7-2 and TRBJ1-1; 7 bases agree with TRBD1. The CDR3 loop spans 13 amino acids. The V segment lost 5 bases and the J segment 5 bases; nucleotides outside the gene matches: 5. Germline CDR1 is SGHTA and CDR2 is FQGNSA. CDR3 loop: CASSSPGGTEAFF. Written as DNA, the CDR3 is TGTGCCAGCAGCAGTCCAGGGGGGACTGAAGCTTTCTTT.